A selection of T cell receptor beta chains follows, all from one sample in a study of OX40 agonist ivuxolimab in advanced cancers. The protocol was immunoSEQ multiplex PCR, while the TCRdb copy is restricted to in-frame clones and leaves out a portion. The sample lists roughly 70,000 clones, 65% to 85% occurring once. The sample was CD4+ or CD8+ T cells sorted from blood, taken in a trial of the OX40 agonist ivuxolimab. Receptor source: an adult with an advanced solid tumor such as melanoma, head and neck, liver or kidney cancer. Each CDR3 is given with its conserved first and last residue. The D gene is left open where the match is weak. Expanded clones are given a class, and other clones once, few, many or no size at all.

CDR3 protein: CASSLRRGANEQFF
CDR3 DNA: TGTGCCAGCAGCTTACGGAGGGGGGCGAATGAGCAGTTCTTC
V gene: TRBV7-8
J gene: TRBJ2-1
clone size: NA
D gene: NA

CDR3 protein: CASSRTSDRRTGNTIYF
CDR3 DNA: TGTGCCAGCAGCCGTACATCGGACAGGCGCACTGGAAACACCATATATTTT
V gene: TRBV7-6
J gene: TRBJ1-3
clone size: NA
D gene: TRBD1

CDR3 protein: CASSGGRYGEKLFF
CDR3 DNA: TGTGCCAGCAGTGGGGGCAGGTACGGTGAAAAACTGTTTTTT
V gene: TRBV6-1
J gene: TRBJ1-4
clone size: NA
D gene: NA

CDR3 protein: CSVDSATVVGEAFF
CDR3 DNA: TGCAGCGTTGATTCGGCGACCGTAGTCGGTGAAGCTTTCTTT
V gene: TRBV29-1
J gene: TRBJ1-1
clone size: NA
D gene: NA

CDR3 protein: CASSLNNRGNTEAFF
CDR3 DNA: TGCGCCAGCAGCTTAAACAACAGGGGGAACACTGAAGCTTTCTTT
V gene: TRBV5-1
J gene: TRBJ1-1
clone size: NA
D gene: TRBD1

CDR3 protein: CASSPYQGNYGYTF
CDR3 DNA: TGTGCCAGCAGCCCCTATCAGGGGAACTATGGCTACACCTTC
V gene: TRBV5-4
J gene: TRBJ1-2
clone size: few
D gene: NA

CDR3 protein: CASSQGRPTDTQYF
CDR3 DNA: TGTGCCAGCAGCCAAGGGCGGCCCACAGATACGCAGTATTTT
V gene: TRBV5-4
J gene: TRBJ2-3
clone size: NA
D gene: NA

CDR3 protein: CASSPRGDKYNEQFF
CDR3 DNA: TGCGCCAGCAGCCCAAGGGGGGACAAATACAATGAGCAGTTCTTC
V gene: TRBV5-1
J gene: TRBJ2-1
clone size: NA
D gene: NA

CDR3 protein: CASRDSFMNTEAFF
CDR3 DNA: TGTGCCAGCCGGGACAGCTTCATGAACACTGAAGCTTTCTTT
V gene: TRBV19
J gene: TRBJ1-1
clone size: few
D gene: TRBD1

CDR3 protein: CASSYRSPGEGYEQYF
CDR3 DNA: TGTGCCAGCAGTTACCGATCGCCAGGGGAGGGGTACGAGCAGTACTTC
V gene: TRBV6-5
J gene: TRBJ2-7
clone size: NA
D gene: NA

CDR3 protein: CASRDTVNTEAFF
CDR3 DNA: TGCGCCAGCAGGGACACAGTAAACACTGAAGCTTTCTTT
V gene: TRBV10-2
J gene: TRBJ1-1
clone size: few
D gene: NA

CDR3 protein: CASRALQLANYGYTF
CDR3 DNA: TGTGCCAGCAGGGCACTACAGTTAGCTAACTATGGCTACACCTTC
V gene: TRBV27
J gene: TRBJ1-2
clone size: few
D gene: NA

CDR3 protein: CASGREFSMNTEAFF
CDR3 DNA: TGCGCCAGCGGTCGAGAGTTCTCCATGAACACTGAAGCTTTCTTT
V gene: TRBV5-1
J gene: TRBJ1-1
clone size: NA
D gene: NA

CDR3 protein: CASSLGRQGIEQYF
CDR3 DNA: TGTGCCAGCAGCTTAGGGAGGCAGGGGATCGAGCAGTACTTC
V gene: TRBV11-2
J gene: TRBJ2-7
clone size: once
D gene: NA

CDR3 protein: CASSYRESSYEQYF
CDR3 DNA: TGTGCCAGCAGCTACAGGGAAAGTTCCTACGAGCAGTACTTC
V gene: TRBV7-9
J gene: TRBJ2-7
clone size: NA
D gene: NA

CDR3 protein: CATSRGVTGARNEQFF
CDR3 DNA: TGTGCCACCAGCAGAGGGGTCACAGGGGCCAGGAATGAGCAGTTCTTC
V gene: TRBV15
J gene: TRBJ2-1
clone size: NA
D gene: TRBD1

CDR3 protein: CASSIGRAYEQYF
CDR3 DNA: TGTGCCAGTAGTATAGGCAGAGCCTACGAGCAGTACTTC
V gene: TRBV19
J gene: TRBJ2-7
clone size: NA
D gene: NA

CDR3 protein: CASSPSGGGPDGELFF
CDR3 DNA: TGTGCCAGCAGCCCGAGCGGGGGGGGACCCGACGGGGAGCTGTTTTTT
V gene: TRBV7-2
J gene: TRBJ2-2
clone size: NA
D gene: TRBD2

CDR3 protein: CATSEDGFYEQYF
CDR3 DNA: TGTGCCACCAGCGAGGACGGTTTCTACGAGCAGTACTTC
V gene: TRBV15
J gene: TRBJ2-7
clone size: NA
D gene: NA

CDR3 protein: CASSLVANDQPQHF
CDR3 DNA: TGTGCCAGCAGCTTGGTGGCCAATGATCAGCCCCAGCATTTT
V gene: TRBV5-8
J gene: TRBJ1-5
clone size: NA
D gene: NA

CDR3 protein: CATSREPSPLHF
CDR3 DNA: TGTGCCACCAGCAGAGAACCTTCACCCCTCCACTTT
V gene: TRBV15
J gene: TRBJ1-6
clone size: few
D gene: NA

CDR3 protein: CASSRPDRSGYTF
CDR3 DNA: TGTGCCAGCAGCCGACCTGACAGATCCGGCTACACCTTC
V gene: TRBV11-3
J gene: TRBJ1-2
clone size: NA
D gene: NA

CDR3 protein: CASSSHTVGRKSGELFF
CDR3 DNA: TGTGCCAGCAGTTCTCACACTGTAGGGCGTAAGTCCGGGGAGCTGTTTTTT
V gene: TRBV28
J gene: TRBJ2-2
clone size: NA
D gene: NA

CDR3 protein: CASSGTSGGNLYNEQFF
CDR3 DNA: TGTGCCAGCAGCGGGACTAGCGGGGGGAACCTCTACAATGAGCAGTTCTTC
V gene: TRBV9
J gene: TRBJ2-1
clone size: once
D gene: TRBD2

CDR3 protein: CASSPPGTGVSTIYF
CDR3 DNA: TGTGCCAGCTCACCACCGGGGACCGGGGTATCCACCATATATTTT
V gene: TRBV18
J gene: TRBJ1-3
clone size: NA
D gene: NA

CDR3 protein: CASSIGPNEKLFF
CDR3 DNA: TGTGCCAGTAGTATCGGGCCGAATGAAAAACTGTTTTTT
V gene: TRBV19
J gene: TRBJ1-4
clone size: few
D gene: NA

CDR3 protein: CASSSLGTANTEAFF
CDR3 DNA: TGCGCCAGCAGCTCCCTAGGGACGGCGAACACTGAAGCTTTCTTT
V gene: TRBV5-1
J gene: TRBJ1-1
clone size: few
D gene: NA

CDR3 protein: CASSVEGNPRDTQYF
CDR3 DNA: TGTGCCAGCAGCGTAGAAGGGAACCCTAGGGATACGCAGTATTTT
V gene: TRBV9
J gene: TRBJ2-3
clone size: NA
D gene: NA

CDR3 protein: CASSEWAGATYEQYF
CDR3 DNA: TGTGCCAGCAGTGAATGGGCGGGGGCGACCTACGAGCAGTACTTC
V gene: TRBV6-1
J gene: TRBJ2-7
clone size: NA
D gene: NA

CDR3 protein: CASNRVHNQPQHF
CDR3 DNA: TGTGCCAGCAACCGGGTTCACAATCAGCCCCAGCATTTT
V gene: TRBV10-3
J gene: TRBJ1-5
clone size: NA
D gene: NA

CDR3 protein: CAWSRLSGNTIYF
CDR3 DNA: TGTGCCTGGAGTAGGCTCTCTGGAAACACCATATATTTT
V gene: TRBV30
J gene: TRBJ1-3
clone size: NA
D gene: NA

CDR3 protein: CASSQLPGAEAFF
CDR3 DNA: TGTGCCAGCAGCCAATTACCTGGGGCTGAAGCTTTCTTT
V gene: TRBV14
J gene: TRBJ1-1
clone size: NA
D gene: NA

CDR3 protein: CASSPTLLNSPLHF
CDR3 DNA: TGTGCCAGCAGCCCGACTCTCCTCAATTCACCCCTCCACTTT
V gene: TRBV7-8
J gene: TRBJ1-6
clone size: NA
D gene: NA

CDR3 protein: CASSLYPKLEAFF
CDR3 DNA: TGTGCCAGCAGTTTATACCCTAAACTTGAAGCTTTCTTT
V gene: TRBV28
J gene: TRBJ1-1
clone size: NA
D gene: NA

CDR3 protein: CASSLPDFGVVKLFF
CDR3 DNA: TGTGCCAGTAGTCTCCCGGACTTCGGGGTTGTGAAACTGTTTTTT
V gene: TRBV19
J gene: TRBJ1-4
clone size: NA
D gene: NA

CDR3 protein: CASSLAGARETQYF
CDR3 DNA: TGCGCCAGCAGCCTAGCGGGGGCTAGGGAGACCCAGTACTTC
V gene: TRBV5-1
J gene: TRBJ2-5
clone size: NA
D gene: TRBD2

CDR3 protein: CASSLAGTGDAYEQYF
CDR3 DNA: TGTGCCAGCAGCTTAGCGGGGACAGGGGACGCCTACGAGCAGTACTTC
V gene: TRBV7-9
J gene: TRBJ2-7
clone size: NA
D gene: TRBD1

CDR3 protein: CASTWGGTSNQPQHF
CDR3 DNA: TGTGCCAGCACCTGGGGGGGTACTAGCAATCAGCCCCAGCATTTT
V gene: TRBV6-5
J gene: TRBJ1-5
clone size: NA
D gene: NA

CDR3 protein: CASLPSGAGGDNEQFF
CDR3 DNA: TGCGCCAGCCTTCCCTCGGGGGCGGGGGGCGACAATGAGCAGTTCTTC
V gene: TRBV5-1
J gene: TRBJ2-1
clone size: NA
D gene: TRBD2

CDR3 protein: CATGSYQETQYF
CDR3 DNA: TGTGCAACTGGGTCGTACCAAGAGACCCAGTACTTC
V gene: TRBV18
J gene: TRBJ2-5
clone size: NA
D gene: NA

CDR3 protein: CASRPGTGTETQYF
CDR3 DNA: TGTGCCAGCAGGCCTGGGACCGGGACGGAGACCCAGTACTTC
V gene: TRBV11-2
J gene: TRBJ2-5
clone size: NA
D gene: NA

CDR3 protein: CAWSAPSRERGGYTF
CDR3 DNA: TGTGCCTGGAGCGCCCCGTCCAGAGAGCGCGGTGGCTACACCTTC
V gene: TRBV30
J gene: TRBJ1-2
clone size: few
D gene: NA

CDR3 protein: CATSRDGGRIQETQYF
CDR3 DNA: TGTGCCACCAGCAGAGATGGAGGACGGATCCAAGAGACCCAGTACTTC
V gene: TRBV15
J gene: TRBJ2-5
clone size: NA
D gene: NA